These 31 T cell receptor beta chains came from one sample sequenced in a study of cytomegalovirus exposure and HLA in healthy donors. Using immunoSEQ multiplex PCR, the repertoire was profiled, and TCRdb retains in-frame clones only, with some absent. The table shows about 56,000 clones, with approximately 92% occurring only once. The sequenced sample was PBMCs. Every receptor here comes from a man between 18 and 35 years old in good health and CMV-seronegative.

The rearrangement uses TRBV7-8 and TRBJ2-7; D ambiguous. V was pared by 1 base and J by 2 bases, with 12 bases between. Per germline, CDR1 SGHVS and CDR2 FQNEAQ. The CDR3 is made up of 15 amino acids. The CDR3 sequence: CASSLGFQMTYEQYF. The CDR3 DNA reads TGTGCCAGCAGCTTAGGGTTTCAGATGACCTACGAGCAGTACTTC.

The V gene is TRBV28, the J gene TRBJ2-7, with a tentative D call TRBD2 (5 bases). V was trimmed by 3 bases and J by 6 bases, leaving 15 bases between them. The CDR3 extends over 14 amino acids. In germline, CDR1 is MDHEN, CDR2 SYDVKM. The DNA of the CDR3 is TGTGCCAGCAGTTTCAACCTAGCTGGTGGCGAGCAGTACTTC. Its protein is CASSFNLAGGEQYF.

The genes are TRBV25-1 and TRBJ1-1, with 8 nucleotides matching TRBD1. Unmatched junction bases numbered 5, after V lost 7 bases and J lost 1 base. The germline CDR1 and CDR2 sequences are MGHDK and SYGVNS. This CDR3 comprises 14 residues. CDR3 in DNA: TGTGCCAGCATTTCCGACAGGGGGAACACTGAAGCTTTCTTT. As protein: CASISDRGNTEAFF.

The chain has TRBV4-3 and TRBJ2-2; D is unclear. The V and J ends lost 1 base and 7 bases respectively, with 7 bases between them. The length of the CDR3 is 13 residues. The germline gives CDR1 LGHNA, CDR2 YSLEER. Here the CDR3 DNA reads TGCGCCAGCAGCCAAGGATATAGCGGGGAGCTGTTTTTT. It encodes CASSQGYSGELFF.

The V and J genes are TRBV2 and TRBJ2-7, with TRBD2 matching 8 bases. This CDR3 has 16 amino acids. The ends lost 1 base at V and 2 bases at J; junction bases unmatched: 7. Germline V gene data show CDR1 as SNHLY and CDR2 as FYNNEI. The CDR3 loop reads CASSEEGSGSPYEQYF. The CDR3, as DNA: TGTGCCAGCAGTGAAGAGGGAAGCGGGAGTCCCTACGAGCAGTACTTC.

For the CDR3, the DNA is TGTGCCAGCAGCCAACGACTCCGGACTAGCGGGAAACACACCGGGGAGCTGTTTTTT. Amino acid sequence: CASSQRLRTSGKHTGELFF. This rearrangement joins TRBV4-2 to TRBJ2-2, with 12 bases lining up with TRBD2. The germline gives CDR1 LGHNA, CDR2 YNFKEQ. The CDR3 runs to 19 residues. V shed 2 bases, J shed 3 bases, and the junction held 10 bases outside the gene matches.

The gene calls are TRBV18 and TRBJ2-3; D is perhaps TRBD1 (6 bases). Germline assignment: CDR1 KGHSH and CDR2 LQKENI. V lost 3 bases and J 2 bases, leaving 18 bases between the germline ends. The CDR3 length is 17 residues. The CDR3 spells CASSPWGPSPNTDTQYF. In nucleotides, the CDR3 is TGTGCCAGCTCACCTTGGGGGCCCAGCCCCAACACAGATACGCAGTATTTT.

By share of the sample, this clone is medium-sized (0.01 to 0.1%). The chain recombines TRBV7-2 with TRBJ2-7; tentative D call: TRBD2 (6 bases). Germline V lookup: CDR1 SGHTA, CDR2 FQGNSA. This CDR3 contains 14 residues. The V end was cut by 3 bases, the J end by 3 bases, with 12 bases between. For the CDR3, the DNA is TGTGCCAGCAGCTTGGGGGACTTTTACTACGAGCAGTACTTC. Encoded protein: CASSLGDFYYEQYF.

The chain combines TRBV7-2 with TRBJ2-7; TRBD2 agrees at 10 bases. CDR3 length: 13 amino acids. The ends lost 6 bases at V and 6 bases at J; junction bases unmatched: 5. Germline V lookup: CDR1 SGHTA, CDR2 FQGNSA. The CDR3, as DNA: TGTGCCAGCAGACCCCCTAGCGGGAGCGAGCAGTACTTC. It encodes CASRPPSGSEQYF.

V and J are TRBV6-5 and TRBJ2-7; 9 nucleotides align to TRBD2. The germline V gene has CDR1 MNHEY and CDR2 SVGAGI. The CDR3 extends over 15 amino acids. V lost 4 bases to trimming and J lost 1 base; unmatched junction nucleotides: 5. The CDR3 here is CASSSPTSGSYEQYF. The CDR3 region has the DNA TGTGCCAGCAGTTCACCGACTAGCGGATCCTACGAGCAGTACTTC.

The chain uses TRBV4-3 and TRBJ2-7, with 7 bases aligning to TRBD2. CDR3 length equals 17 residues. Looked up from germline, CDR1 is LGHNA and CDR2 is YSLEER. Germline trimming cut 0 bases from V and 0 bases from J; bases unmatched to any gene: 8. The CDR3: CASSQDTGGASSYEQYF. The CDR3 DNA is TGCGCCAGCAGCCAAGATACGGGGGGAGCTTCCTCCTACGAGCAGTACTTC.

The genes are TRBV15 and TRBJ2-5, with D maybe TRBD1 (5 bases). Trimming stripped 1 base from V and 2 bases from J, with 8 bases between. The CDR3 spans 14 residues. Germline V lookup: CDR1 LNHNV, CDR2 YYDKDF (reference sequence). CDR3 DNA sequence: TGTGCCACCAGCAGAGTGGACACACAAGAGACCCAGTACTTC. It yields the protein CATSRVDTQETQYF.

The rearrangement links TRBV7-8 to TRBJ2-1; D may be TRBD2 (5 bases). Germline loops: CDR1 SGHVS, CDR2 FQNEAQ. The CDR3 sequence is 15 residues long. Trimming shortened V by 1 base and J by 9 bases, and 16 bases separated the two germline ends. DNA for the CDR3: TGTGCCAGCAGCTTAGGGGCAAGAAGCCGGGGTGAGCAGTTCTTC. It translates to CASSLGARSRGEQFF. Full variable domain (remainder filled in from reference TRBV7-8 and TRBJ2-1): GAGVSQSPRYKVAKRGQDVALRCDPISGHVSLFWYQQALGQGPEFLTYFQNEAQLDKSGLPSDRFFAERPEGSVSTLKIQRTQQEDSAVYLCASSLGARSRGEQFFGPGTRLTVL.

CDR3 sequence: CASSLPGQGTGELFF. CDR3 sequence (DNA): TGTGCCAGCAGCCTACCGGGACAGGGGACCGGGGAGCTGTTTTTT. The rearrangement joins TRBV5-4 to TRBJ2-2; 10 positions match TRBD1. The ends lost 4 bases at V and 5 bases at J; junction bases unmatched: 5. The CDR3 covers 15 residues. CDR1 is SGHNT, CDR2 YYREEE, per germline (reference sequence).

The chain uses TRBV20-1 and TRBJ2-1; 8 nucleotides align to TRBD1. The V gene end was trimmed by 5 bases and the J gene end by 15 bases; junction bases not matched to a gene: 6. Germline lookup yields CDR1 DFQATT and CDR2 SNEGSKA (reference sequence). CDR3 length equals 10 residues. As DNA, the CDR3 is TGCAGTGCTTTGGACAGGGCGGTGTTCTTC. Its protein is CSALDRAVFF.

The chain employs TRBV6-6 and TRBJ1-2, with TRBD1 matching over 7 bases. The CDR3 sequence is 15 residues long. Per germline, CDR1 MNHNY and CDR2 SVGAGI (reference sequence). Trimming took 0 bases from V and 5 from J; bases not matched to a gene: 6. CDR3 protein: CASSYSTGIRYGYTF. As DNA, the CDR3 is TGTGCCAGCAGTTACTCGACAGGGATACGTTATGGCTACACCTTC.

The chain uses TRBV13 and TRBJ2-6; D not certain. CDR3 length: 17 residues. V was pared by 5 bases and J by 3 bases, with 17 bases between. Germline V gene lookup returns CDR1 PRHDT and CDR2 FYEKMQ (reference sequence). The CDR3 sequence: CASSRWAVGSGANVLTF. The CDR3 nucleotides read TGTGCCAGCAGCCGCTGGGCCGTAGGCAGTGGGGCCAACGTCCTGACTTTC.

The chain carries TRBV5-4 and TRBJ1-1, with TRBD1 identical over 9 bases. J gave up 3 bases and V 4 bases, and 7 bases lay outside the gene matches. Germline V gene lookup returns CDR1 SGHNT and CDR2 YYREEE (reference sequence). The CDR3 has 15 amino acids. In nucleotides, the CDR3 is TGTGCCAGCAGCCGTGACAGGGGGGTAGACACTGAAGCTTTCTTT. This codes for CASSRDRGVDTEAFF.

The CDR3 DNA sequence: TGTGCCAGCAGTCAAGAGACAGGGGGCCAGTACTTC. It specifies CASSQETGGQYF. The chain couples TRBV6-1 to TRBJ2-7; 10 positions match TRBD1. Germline V gene data show CDR1 as MNHNS and CDR2 as SASEGT. With 5 bases clipped from V and 10 bases from J, the junction kept 5 bases outside the gene matches. CDR3 size: 12 residues.

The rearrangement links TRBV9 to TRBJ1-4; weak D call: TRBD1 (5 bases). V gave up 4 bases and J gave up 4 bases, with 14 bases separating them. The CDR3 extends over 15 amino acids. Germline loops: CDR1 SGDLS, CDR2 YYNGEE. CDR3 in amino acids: CASSPSGQGNEKLFF. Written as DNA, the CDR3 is TGTGCCAGCAGCCCGTCAGGGCAGGGTAATGAAAAACTGTTTTTT.

The CDR3 DNA is TGTGCCAGCAGTCCCGGGACAGGGGGCTTGGAGACCCAGTACTTC. Protein product: CASSPGTGGLETQYF. The chain employs TRBV27 and TRBJ2-5, with 12 bases fitting TRBD1. Germline V gives CDR1 MNHEY, CDR2 SMNVEV (reference sequence). With V trimmed by 5 bases and J by 5 bases, 6 bases remained unmatched. The CDR3 spans 15 residues.

CDR3 residues: CATSAGGETQPQHF. The CDR3, as DNA: TGTGCCACCAGCGCGGGGGGGGAAACTCAGCCCCAGCATTTT. The chain carries TRBV15 and TRBJ1-5; tentative D call: TRBD1 (5 bases). Trimming took off 5 bases at V and 6 bases at J, with 14 bases between the two ends. The length of the CDR3 is 14 residues. Germline CDR1 LNHNV, CDR2 YYDKDF (reference sequence).

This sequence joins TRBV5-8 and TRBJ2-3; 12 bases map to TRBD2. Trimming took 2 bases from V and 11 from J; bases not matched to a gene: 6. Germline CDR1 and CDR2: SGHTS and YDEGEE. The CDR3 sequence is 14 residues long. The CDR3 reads CASSFSSGREKQYF. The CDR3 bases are TGTGCCAGCAGCTTCTCTAGCGGGAGGGAGAAGCAGTATTTT.

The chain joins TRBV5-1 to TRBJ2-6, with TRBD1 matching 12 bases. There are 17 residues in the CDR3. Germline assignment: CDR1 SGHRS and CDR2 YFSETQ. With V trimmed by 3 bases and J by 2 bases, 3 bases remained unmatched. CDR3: CASSWGDRGPGANVLTF. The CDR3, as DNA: TGCGCCAGCAGCTGGGGGGACAGGGGGCCTGGGGCCAACGTCCTGACTTTC.

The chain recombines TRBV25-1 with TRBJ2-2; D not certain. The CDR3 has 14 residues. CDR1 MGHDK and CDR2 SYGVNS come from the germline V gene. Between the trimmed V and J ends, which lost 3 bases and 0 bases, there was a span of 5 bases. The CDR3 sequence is CASSDRTNTGELFF. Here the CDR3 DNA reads TGTGCCAGCAGTGACAGAACGAACACCGGGGAGCTGTTTTTT.

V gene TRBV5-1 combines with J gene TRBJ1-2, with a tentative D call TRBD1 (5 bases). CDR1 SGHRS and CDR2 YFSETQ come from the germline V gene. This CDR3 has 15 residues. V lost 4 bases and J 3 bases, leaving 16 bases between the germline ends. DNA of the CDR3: TGCGCCAGCAGCCCAGGGTCCTCCTGGGACTATGGCTACACCTTC. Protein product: CASSPGSSWDYGYTF.

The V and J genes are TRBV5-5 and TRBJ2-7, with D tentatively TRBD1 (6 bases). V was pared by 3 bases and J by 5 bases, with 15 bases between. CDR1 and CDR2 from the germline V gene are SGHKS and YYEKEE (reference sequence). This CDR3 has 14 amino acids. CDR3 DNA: TGTGCCAGCAGCTCCCGTTTGCCAGGGGACGAGCAGTACTTC. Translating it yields CASSSRLPGDEQYF.

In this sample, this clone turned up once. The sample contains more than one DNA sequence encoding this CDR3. The DNA of the CDR3 is TGTGCCAGCAGCGCGACCGGGACTAGCTCCTACGAGCAGTACTTC. Translated, it gives CASSATGTSSYEQYF. The V gene is TRBV9, the J gene TRBJ2-7; 8 bases align to TRBD2. From germline, CDR1 is SGDLS and CDR2 YYNGEE. The junction had 5 bases not matched to a gene; V was cut back by 3 bases and J by 0 bases. This CDR3 is built from 15 residues.

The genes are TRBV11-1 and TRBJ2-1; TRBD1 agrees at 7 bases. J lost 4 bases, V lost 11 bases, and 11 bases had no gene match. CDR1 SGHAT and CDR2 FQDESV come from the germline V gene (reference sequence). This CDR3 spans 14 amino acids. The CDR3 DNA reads TGTGCCTCAATAGACAGGGAGTATTACAATGAGCAGTTCTTC. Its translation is CASIDREYYNEQFF.

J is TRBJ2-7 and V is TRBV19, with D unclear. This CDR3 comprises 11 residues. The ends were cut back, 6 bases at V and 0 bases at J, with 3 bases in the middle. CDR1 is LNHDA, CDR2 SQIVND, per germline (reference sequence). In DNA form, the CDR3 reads TGTGCCAGTAGCAGCTCCTACGAGCAGTACTTC. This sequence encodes CASSSSYEQYF.

Written as DNA, the CDR3 is TGTGCCAGCTCACCACGCAGGACTAGCGGGACGCCCTCTGGGGCCAACGTCCTGACTTTC. Amino acids: CASSPRRTSGTPSGANVLTF. The chain is built from TRBV18 and TRBJ2-6, with TRBD2 matching over 12 bases. Germline V gene sequence: CDR1 KGHSH, CDR2 LQKENI. J gave up 0 bases and V 1 base, and 7 bases lay outside the gene matches. CDR3 length equals 20 residues.